The entry below describes one T cell receptor (beta chain). Antigen: not known. Assay: immunoSEQ multiplex PCR; the TCRdb copy retains only in-frame clones and omits some. The data contain around 100,000 clones, 60% to 80% of them singletons. The sample belongs to a study of fetal regulatory T cell absence and autoimmunity. Findings of the study overall: Compared with cord blood, pancreas showed oligoclonal TCR enrichment, some clones over 80-fold.

This CDR3 has 14 amino acids. V was pared by 3 bases and J by 1 base, with 10 bases between. Germline assignment: CDR1 SGHNT and CDR2 YYREEE (reference sequence). The source material was pancreas tissue. This chain links TRBV5-4 with TRBJ1-1; D is uncertain. The clonotype was recovered from a male donor with IPEX syndrome. Here the CDR3 DNA reads TGTGCCAGCAGCTCCTGGACGGCGAACACTGAAGCTTTCTTT. The encoded protein is CASSSWTANTEAFF. Drawing the rest from reference TRBV5-4 and TRBJ1-1, the complete variable domain is ETGVTQSPTHLIKTRGQQVTLRCSSQSGHNTVSWYQQALGQGPQFIFQYYREEENGRGNFPPRFSGLQFPNYSSELNVNALELDDSALYLCASSSWTANTEAFFGQGTRLTVV.